The 8 T cell receptor beta chains in this list originate from one sample, sequenced in a study of cytomegalovirus exposure and HLA in healthy donors (TCRdb year 2017). Libraries were constructed by the immunoSEQ multiplex PCR assay. For the multiplex PCR, a mixture combining 60 forward primers for TCR Vbeta segments and 13 reverse primers for TCR Jbeta segments was used. Drawn from immuneACCESS, this table holds only the in-frame rearrangements with V and J called that TCRdb kept. Clones are partly lost; checked studies trace under half to an unresolved V gene and leave the rest unexplained. The sample contains around 130,000 clones, around 80% of them found a single time. The biggest ten clones account for roughly 1.5% of the sample. Input material: PBMCs. All receptors derive from a woman aged 18-29 years in good health and CMV-seronegative.

The chain uses TRBV19 and TRBJ1-1; D gene unclear. The CDR3 extends over 14 amino acids. CDR1 is LNHDA and CDR2 is SQIVND in the germline V gene (reference sequence). V shed 7 bases and J shed 5 bases, with 17 bases lying between them. This chain's CDR3 is CASTQRESGTEAFF. The CDR3 nucleotides read TGTGCCAGTACGCAGCGGGAATCGGGGACTGAAGCTTTCTTT.

This clone appeared a single time. The chain joins TRBV7-9 to TRBJ2-7, with 10 bases fitting TRBD2. Germline lookup yields CDR1 SEHNR and CDR2 FQNEAQ (reference sequence). The CDR3 covers 16 residues. With 1 base clipped from V and 3 bases from J, the junction kept 6 bases outside the gene matches. The CDR3 spells CASSLGPTSGDYEQYF. Here the CDR3 DNA reads TGTGCCAGCAGCTTAGGACCTACTAGCGGGGACTACGAGCAGTACTTC.

The gene calls are TRBV6-5 and TRBJ1-2; 8 bases are shared with TRBD1. CDR1 MNHEY and CDR2 SVGAGI come from the germline V gene. Trimming cost V 2 bases and J 4 bases; bases outside gene matches: 6. The CDR3 covers 15 residues. CDR3 DNA: TGTGCCAGCAGTTACAACACGGGACAGGCCTATGGCTACACCTTC. Protein: CASSYNTGQAYGYTF.

V and J are TRBV29-1 and TRBJ2-2, with 10 bases matching TRBD2. The CDR3 has 15 residues. The trim removed 1 base at V and 1 base at J, leaving 0 bases unmatched. The germline CDR1 and CDR2 sequences are SQVTM and ANQGSEA. CDR3 amino acids: CSVEGTSGNTGELFF. CDR3 DNA: TGCAGCGTTGAAGGGACTAGCGGGAACACCGGGGAGCTGTTTTTT.

The chain carries TRBV29-1 and TRBJ2-1; 7 bases are a match to TRBD1. The CDR3 totals 9 residues. CDR1 and CDR2 from the germline V gene are SQVTM and ANQGSEA. Germline trimming cut 7 bases from V and 9 bases from J; bases unmatched to any gene: 0. The CDR3 here is CSAGGEQFF. CDR3 DNA sequence: TGCAGCGCAGGGGGTGAGCAGTTCTTC.

The genes are TRBV4-1 and TRBJ1-5; D is unclear. The CDR3 covers 14 residues. The ends were cut back, 3 bases at V and 6 bases at J, with 12 bases in the middle. Germline assignment: CDR1 MGHRA and CDR2 YSYEKL. This chain's CDR3 is CASSHGVGIQPQHF. CDR3 DNA sequence: TGCGCCAGCAGCCACGGGGTTGGGATTCAGCCCCAGCATTTT.

The V call is TRBV7-8, the J call TRBJ2-7, with D perhaps matching TRBD2 (6 bases). Looked up from germline, CDR1 is SGHVS and CDR2 is FQNEAQ. The CDR3 length is 15 residues. Trimming pared 5 bases from V and 0 bases from J, leaving 14 bases between. DNA for the CDR3: TGTGCCAGCAGCCCTCATGCCGGGGGCTCCTACGAGCAGTACTTC. This encodes CASSPHAGGSYEQYF.

A few counts support this clone. This chain links TRBV5-1 with TRBJ1-5; 9 bases line up with TRBD1. Germline V CDR1 and CDR2: SGHRS, YFSETQ. The CDR3 contains 15 residues. V was pared by 1 base and J by 5 bases, with 4 bases of the junction left unmatched. The CDR3 DNA reads as TGCGCCAGCAGCTTGACAGGGGGCCGAGATCAGCCCCAGCATTTT. It is translated as CASSLTGGRDQPQHF.